This T cell receptor (beta chain) was sequenced for a study of blood T cells in healthy people across ages. Study results and caveats: Since the PBMCs were unsorted, naive and antigen-experienced cells could not be conclusively compared. When one million T cells were used, diversity estimates were thought to be underestimates.

Peripheral blood, about 10 milliliters per donor, was collected. V was shortened by 0 bases and J by 1 base, with 23 bases between the two germline ends. CDR1 and CDR2 (germline): MNHEY, SVGAGI. CDR3 length equals 20 residues. A second PCR, run for about 6 to 12 cycles, used a sample-barcoded 5' primer plus a J-beta primer mix. Researchers report that a template-switch adaptor with 12 random nucleotides tagged each cDNA molecule. One entry per CDR3 protein results from TCRdb running MiXCR on the 5' RACE reads. The sample lists roughly 1.4 million distinct CDR3 sequences, approximately 59% seen once, with 6.5% to 8.5% in the top ten. On this clonotype: Its antigen is undetermined.

The sample taken for sequencing was blood. The V call is TRBV6-5, the J call TRBJ2-3; D may be TRBD2 (5 bases). The source is a man aged 18 to 35 in good health. CDR3 nucleotides: TGTGCCAGCAGTTACTCCACAGAGGAGGCGGTCGTTGGAGGCACAGATACGCAGTATTTT. Protein: CASSYSTEEAVVGGTDTQYF.